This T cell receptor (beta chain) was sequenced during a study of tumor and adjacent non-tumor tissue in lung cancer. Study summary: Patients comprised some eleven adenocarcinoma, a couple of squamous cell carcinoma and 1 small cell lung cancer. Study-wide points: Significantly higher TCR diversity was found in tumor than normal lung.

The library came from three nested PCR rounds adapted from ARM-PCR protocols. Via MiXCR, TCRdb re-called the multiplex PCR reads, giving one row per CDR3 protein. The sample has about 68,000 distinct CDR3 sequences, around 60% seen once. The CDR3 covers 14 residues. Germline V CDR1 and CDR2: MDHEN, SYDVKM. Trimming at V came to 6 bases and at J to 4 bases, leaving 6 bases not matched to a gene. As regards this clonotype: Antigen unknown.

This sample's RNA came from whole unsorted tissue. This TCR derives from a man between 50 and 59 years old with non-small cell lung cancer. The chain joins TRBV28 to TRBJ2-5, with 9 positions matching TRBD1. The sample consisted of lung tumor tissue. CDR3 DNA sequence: TGTGCCAGCAGGCGCGACAGGGGGACAGAGACCCAGTACTTC. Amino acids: CASRRDRGTETQYF.